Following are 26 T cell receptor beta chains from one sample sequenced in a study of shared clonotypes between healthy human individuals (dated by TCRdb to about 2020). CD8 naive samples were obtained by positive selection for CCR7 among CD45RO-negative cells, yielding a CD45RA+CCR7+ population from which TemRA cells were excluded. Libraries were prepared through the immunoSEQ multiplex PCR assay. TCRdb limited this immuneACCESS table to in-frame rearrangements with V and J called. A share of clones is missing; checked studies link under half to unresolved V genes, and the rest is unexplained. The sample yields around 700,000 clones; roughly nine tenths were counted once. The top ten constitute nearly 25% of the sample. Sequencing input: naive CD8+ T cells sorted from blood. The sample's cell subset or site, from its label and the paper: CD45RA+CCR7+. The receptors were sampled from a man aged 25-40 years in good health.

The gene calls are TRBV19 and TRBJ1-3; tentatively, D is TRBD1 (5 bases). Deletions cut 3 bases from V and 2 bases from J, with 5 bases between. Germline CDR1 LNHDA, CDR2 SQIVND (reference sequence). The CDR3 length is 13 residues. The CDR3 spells CASSMGAGNTIYF. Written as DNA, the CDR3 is TGTGCCAGTAGTATGGGGGCTGGAAACACCATATATTTT. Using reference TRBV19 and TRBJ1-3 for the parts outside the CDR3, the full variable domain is DGGITQSPKYLFRKEGQNVTLSCEQNLNHDAMYWYRQDPGQGLRLIYYSQIVNDFQKGDIAEGYSVSREKKESFPLTVTSAQKNPTAFYLCASSMGAGNTIYFGEGSWLTVV.

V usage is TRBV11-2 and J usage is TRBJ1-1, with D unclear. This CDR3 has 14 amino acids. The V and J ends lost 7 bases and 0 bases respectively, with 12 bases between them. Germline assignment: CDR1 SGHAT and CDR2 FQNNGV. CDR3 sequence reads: CASTAAPMNTEAFF. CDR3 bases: TGTGCCAGCACCGCCGCGCCTATGAACACTGAAGCTTTCTTT.

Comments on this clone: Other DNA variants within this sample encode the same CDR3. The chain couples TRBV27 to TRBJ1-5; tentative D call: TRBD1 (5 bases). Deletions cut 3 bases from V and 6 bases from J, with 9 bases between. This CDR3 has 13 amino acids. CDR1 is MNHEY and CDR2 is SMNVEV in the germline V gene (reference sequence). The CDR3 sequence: CASSFGGSQPQHF. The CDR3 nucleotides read TGTGCCAGCAGTTTTGGGGGGTCTCAGCCCCAGCATTTT.

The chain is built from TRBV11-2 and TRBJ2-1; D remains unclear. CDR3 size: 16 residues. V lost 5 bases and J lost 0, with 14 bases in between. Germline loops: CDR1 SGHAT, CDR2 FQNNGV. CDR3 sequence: CASSTTRKSSYNEQFF. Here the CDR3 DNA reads TGTGCCAGCAGCACGACTCGCAAGAGCTCCTACAATGAGCAGTTCTTC. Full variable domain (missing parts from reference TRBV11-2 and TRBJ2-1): EAGVAQSPRYKIIEKRQSVAFWCNPISGHATLYWYQQILGQGPKLLIQFQNNGVVDDSQLPKDRFSAERLKGVDSTLKIQPAKLEDSAVYLCASSTTRKSSYNEQFFGPGTRLTVL.

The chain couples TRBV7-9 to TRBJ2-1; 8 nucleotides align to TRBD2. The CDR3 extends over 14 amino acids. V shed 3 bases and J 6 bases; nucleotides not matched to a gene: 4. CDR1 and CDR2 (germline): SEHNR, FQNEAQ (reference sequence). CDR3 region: CASSFGREVNEQFF. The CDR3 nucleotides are TGTGCCAGCAGCTTCGGGAGGGAGGTCAATGAGCAGTTCTTC.

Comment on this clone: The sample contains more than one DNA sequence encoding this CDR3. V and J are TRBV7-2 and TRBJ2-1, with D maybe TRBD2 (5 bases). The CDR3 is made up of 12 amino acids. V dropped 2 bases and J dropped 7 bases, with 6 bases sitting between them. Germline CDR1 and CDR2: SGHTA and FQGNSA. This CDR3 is CASSLRGNEQFF. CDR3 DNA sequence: TGTGCCAGCAGCTTACGCGGGAATGAGCAGTTCTTC.

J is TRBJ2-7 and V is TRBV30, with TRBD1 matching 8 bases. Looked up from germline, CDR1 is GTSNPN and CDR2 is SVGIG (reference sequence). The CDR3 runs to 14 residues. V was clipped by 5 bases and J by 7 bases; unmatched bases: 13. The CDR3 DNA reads TGTGCCTGGGAAGAGCTACAGGGGGTGGGGGAGCAGTACTTC. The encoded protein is CAWEELQGVGEQYF. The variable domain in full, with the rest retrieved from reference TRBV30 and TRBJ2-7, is SQTIHQWPATLVQPVGSPLSLECTVEGTSNPNLYWYRQAAGRGLQLLFYSVGIGQISSEVPQNLSASRPQDRQFILSSKKLLLSDSGFYLCAWEELQGVGEQYFGPGTRLTVT.

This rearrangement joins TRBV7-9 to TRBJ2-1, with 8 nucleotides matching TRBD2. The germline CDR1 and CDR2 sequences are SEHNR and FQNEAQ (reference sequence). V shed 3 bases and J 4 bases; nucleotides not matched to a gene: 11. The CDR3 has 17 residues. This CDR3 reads CASSFGFREGTYNEQFF. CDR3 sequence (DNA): TGTGCCAGCAGCTTTGGGTTTCGGGAGGGAACTTACAATGAGCAGTTCTTC.

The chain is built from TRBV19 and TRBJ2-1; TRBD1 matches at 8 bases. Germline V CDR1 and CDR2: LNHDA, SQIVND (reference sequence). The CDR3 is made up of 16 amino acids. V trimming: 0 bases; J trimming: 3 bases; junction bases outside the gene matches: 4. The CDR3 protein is CASSIDDRGNYNEQFF. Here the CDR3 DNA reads TGTGCCAGTAGTATAGACGACAGGGGAAACTACAATGAGCAGTTCTTC.

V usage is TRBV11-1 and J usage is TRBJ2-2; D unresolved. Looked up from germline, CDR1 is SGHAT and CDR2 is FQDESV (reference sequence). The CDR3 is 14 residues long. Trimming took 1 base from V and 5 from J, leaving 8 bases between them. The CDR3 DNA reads TGTGCCAGCAGCTTAGTGGCAGGTACCGGGGAGCTGTTTTTT. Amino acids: CASSLVAGTGELFF. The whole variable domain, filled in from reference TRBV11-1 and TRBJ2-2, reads EAEVAQSPRYKITEKSQAVAFWCDPISGHATLYWYRQILGQGPELLVQFQDESVVDDSQLPKDRFSAERLKGVDSTLKIQPAELGDSAMYLCASSLVAGTGELFFGEGSRLTVL.

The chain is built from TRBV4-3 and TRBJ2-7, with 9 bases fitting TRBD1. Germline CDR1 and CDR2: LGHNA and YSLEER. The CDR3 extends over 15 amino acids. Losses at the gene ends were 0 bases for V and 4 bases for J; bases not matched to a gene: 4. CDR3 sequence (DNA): TGCGCCAGCAGCCAAGACCGGACAGGGGAGTACGAGCAGTACTTC. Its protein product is CASSQDRTGEYEQYF.

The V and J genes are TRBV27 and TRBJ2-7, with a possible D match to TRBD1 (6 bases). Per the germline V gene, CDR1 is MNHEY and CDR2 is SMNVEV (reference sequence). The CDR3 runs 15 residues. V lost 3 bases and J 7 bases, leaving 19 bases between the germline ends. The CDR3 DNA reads TGTGCCAGCAGTTTCAGTCCCCTCGGACAGTTGGAGCAGTACTTC. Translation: CASSFSPLGQLEQYF.

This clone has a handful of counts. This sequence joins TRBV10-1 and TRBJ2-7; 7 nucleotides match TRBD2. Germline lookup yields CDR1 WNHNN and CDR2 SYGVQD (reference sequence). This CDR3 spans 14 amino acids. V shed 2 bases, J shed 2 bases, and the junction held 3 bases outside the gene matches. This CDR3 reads CASSEPGRPYEQYF. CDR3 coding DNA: TGCGCCAGCAGTGAGCCCGGGAGGCCCTACGAGCAGTACTTC.

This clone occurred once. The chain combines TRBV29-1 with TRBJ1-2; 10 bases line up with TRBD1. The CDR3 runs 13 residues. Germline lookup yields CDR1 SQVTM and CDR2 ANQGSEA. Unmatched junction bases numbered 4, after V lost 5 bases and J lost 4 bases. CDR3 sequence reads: CSVLTGGLYGYTF. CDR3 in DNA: TGCAGCGTTTTGACAGGGGGCCTCTATGGCTACACCTTC.

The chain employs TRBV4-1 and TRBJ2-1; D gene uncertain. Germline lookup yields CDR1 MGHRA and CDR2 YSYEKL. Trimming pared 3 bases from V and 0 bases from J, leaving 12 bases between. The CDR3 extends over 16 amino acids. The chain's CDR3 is CASSHESLGSYNEQFF. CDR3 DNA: TGCGCCAGCAGCCATGAGTCCCTGGGCTCCTACAATGAGCAGTTCTTC.

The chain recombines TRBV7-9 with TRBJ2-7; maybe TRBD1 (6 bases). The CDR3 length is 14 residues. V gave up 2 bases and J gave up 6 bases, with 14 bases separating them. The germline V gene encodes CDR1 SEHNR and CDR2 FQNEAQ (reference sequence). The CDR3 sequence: CASSLFPPGAEQYF. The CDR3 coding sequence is TGTGCCAGCAGCTTATTCCCCCCAGGGGCCGAGCAGTACTTC.

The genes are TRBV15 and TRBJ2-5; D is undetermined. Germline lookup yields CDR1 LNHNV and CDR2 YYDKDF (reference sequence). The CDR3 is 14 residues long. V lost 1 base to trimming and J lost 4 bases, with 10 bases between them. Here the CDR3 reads CATSRVRSVETQYF. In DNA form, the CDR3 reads TGTGCCACCAGCAGAGTACGAAGCGTAGAGACCCAGTACTTC.

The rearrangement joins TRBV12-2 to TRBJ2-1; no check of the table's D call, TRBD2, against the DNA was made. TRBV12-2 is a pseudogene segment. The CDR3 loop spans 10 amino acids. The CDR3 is CASPGNEQFF. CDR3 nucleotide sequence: TGTGCAAGTCCGGGAAATGAGCAGTTCTTC.

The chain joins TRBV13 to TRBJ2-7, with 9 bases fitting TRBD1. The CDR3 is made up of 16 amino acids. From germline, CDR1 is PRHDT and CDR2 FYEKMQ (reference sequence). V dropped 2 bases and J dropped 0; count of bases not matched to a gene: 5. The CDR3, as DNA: TGTGCCAGCAGCTTAAGGGGACAGGGTAACTCCTACGAGCAGTACTTC. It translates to CASSLRGQGNSYEQYF.

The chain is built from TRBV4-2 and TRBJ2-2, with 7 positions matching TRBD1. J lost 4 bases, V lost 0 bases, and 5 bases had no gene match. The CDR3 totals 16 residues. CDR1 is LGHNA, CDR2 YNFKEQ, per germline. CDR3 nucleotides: TGTGCCAGCAGCCAAGATACCGGGACAGCCACCGGGGAGCTGTTTTTT. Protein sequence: CASSQDTGTATGELFF.

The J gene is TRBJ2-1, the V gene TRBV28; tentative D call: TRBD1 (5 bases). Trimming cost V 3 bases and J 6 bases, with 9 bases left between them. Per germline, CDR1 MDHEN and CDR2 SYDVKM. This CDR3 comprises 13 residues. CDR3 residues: CASSFLGVNEQFF. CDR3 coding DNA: TGTGCCAGCAGTTTTTTAGGGGTCAATGAGCAGTTCTTC.

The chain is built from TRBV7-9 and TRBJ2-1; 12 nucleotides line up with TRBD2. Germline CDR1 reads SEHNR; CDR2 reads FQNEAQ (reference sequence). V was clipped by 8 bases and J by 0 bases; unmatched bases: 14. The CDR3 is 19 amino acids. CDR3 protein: CASLITLAGGLGSYNEQFF. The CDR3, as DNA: TGTGCCAGCTTAATTACTCTAGCGGGAGGGCTGGGCTCCTACAATGAGCAGTTCTTC.

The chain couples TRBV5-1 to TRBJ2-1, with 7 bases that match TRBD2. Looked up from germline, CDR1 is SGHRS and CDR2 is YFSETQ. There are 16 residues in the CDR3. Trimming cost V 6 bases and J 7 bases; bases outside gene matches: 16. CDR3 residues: CASTEWGEGVENEQFF. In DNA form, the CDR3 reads TGCGCCAGCACCGAATGGGGGGAGGGTGTGGAAAATGAGCAGTTCTTC.

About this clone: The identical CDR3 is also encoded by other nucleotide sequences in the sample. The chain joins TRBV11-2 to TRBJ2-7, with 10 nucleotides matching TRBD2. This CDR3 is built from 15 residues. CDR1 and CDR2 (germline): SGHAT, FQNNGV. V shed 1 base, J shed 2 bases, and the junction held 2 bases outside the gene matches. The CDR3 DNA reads TGTGCCAGCAGCTTAGGGACTAGCGGCCCCTACGAGCAGTACTTC. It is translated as CASSLGTSGPYEQYF.

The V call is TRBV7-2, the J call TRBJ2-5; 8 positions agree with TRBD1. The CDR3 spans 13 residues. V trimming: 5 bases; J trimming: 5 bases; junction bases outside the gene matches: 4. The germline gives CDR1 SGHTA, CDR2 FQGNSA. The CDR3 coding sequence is TGTGCCAGCAGCGGACAGGGCTGGGAGACCCAGTACTTC. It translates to CASSGQGWETQYF.

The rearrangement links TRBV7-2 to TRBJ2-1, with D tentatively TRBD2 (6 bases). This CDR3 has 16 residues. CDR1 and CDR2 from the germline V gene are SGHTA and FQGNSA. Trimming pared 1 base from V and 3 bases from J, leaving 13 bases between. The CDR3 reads CASSLVSGGVYNEQFF. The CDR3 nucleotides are TGTGCCAGCAGCTTAGTTTCCGGGGGTGTCTACAATGAGCAGTTCTTC. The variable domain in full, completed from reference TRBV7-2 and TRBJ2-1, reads GAGVSQSPSNKVTEKGKDVELRCDPISGHTALYWYRQSLGQGLEFLIYFQGNSAPDKSGLPSDRFSAERTGGSVSTLTIQRTQQEDSAVYLCASSLVSGGVYNEQFFGPGTRLTVL.